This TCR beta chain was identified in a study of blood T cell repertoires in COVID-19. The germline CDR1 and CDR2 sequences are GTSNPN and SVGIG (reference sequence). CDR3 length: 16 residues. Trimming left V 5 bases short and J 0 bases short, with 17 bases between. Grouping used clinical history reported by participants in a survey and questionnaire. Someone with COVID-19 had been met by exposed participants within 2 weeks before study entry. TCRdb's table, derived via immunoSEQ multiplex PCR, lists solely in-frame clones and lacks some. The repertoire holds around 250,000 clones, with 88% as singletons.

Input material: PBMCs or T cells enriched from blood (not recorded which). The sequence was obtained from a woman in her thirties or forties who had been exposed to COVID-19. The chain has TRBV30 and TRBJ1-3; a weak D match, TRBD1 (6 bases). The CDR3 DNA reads TGTGCCTGGGCCGGACTGGGGGCGAACTCTGGAAACACCATATATTTT. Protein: CAWAGLGANSGNTIYF. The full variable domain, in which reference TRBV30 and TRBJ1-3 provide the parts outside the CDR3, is SQTIHQWPATLVQPVGSPLSLECTVEGTSNPNLYWYRQAAGRGLQLLFYSVGIGQISSEVPQNLSASRPQDRQFILSSKKLLLSDSGFYLCAWAGLGANSGNTIYFGEGSWLTVV.